The clone carrying this TCR beta chain appeared a few times. Its antigen is unknown. The sample belongs to a study of beta chain features in type 1 diabetes. The CDR3 runs 14 residues. Trimming took 4 bases from V and 7 from J, leaving 13 bases between them. Germline V gene lookup returns CDR1 MNHEY and CDR2 SMNVEV (reference sequence). The study's findings and limits: The VDJ junctions of type 1 diabetes patients carried fewer insertions and more deletions.

Sorted CD4+ subsets: naive, central memory, regulatory, stem cell-like memory (CD45RO/CCR7/CD25/CD127/CD95/CD27 panel). Purity (above 95%) was reached by all sorted populations. Expressed TCRB transcripts were sequenced because the entire RNA isolate underwent reverse transcription. The data were produced by immunoSEQ multiplex PCR, yet TCRdb's version contains in-frame clones alone and is incomplete. The table has under 450,000 clones, about 14% seen once. This TCR was recovered from a man aged 30 to 39 in good health. The specimen was naive CD4+ T cells from blood. The rearrangement joins TRBV27 to TRBJ1-4, with TRBD1 as a possible D gene (6 bases). The CDR3, as DNA: TGTGCCAGCAGTTCCCAGGGGTTCGGTGAAAAACTGTTTTTT. Its protein product is CASSSQGFGEKLFF.